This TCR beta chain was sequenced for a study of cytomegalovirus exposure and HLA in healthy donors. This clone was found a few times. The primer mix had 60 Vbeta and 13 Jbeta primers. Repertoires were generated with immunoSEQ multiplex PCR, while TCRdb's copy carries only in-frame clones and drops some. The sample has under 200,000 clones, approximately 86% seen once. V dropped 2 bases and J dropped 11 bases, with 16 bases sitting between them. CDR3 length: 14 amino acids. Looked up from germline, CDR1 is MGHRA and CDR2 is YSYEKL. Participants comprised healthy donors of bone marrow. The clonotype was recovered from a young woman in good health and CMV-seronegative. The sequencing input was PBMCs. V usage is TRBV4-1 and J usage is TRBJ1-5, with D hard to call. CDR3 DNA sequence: TGCGCCAGCAGCCAACCGACGGGAAGTAGGACCCAGCATTTT. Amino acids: CASSQPTGSRTQHF.